This T cell receptor beta chain emerged from a study of shared clonotypes between healthy human individuals. Partitioning of CD4+ cells yielded a CD45RA+ naive subset and a CD45RA-negative memory subset. Concerning this clone: Its antigen is currently unknown.

Study-level points and caveats: The authors expected sequencing depth to affect clonotype sharing among donors.

CDR1 DFQATT and CDR2 SNEGSKA come from the germline V gene (reference sequence). The germline V and J ends were trimmed by 4 bases and 3 bases, with 2 bases remaining between them. The CDR3 is 10 amino acids. The assay ran at deep level. Only in-frame clones appear in the TCRdb table, and some are missing; sequencing was by immunoSEQ multiplex PCR. The sample shows a few million clones, almost 96% of them seen only once. The sequencing input was naive CD4+ T cells sorted from blood. Subset described: CD45RA+ positively selected. The clonotype was recovered from a man between 18 and 29 years old in good health. The genes are TRBV20-1 and TRBJ2-3; D ambiguous. CDR3 DNA: TGCAGTGCTAAGACAGATACGCAGTATTTT. Protein sequence: CSAKTDTQYF.